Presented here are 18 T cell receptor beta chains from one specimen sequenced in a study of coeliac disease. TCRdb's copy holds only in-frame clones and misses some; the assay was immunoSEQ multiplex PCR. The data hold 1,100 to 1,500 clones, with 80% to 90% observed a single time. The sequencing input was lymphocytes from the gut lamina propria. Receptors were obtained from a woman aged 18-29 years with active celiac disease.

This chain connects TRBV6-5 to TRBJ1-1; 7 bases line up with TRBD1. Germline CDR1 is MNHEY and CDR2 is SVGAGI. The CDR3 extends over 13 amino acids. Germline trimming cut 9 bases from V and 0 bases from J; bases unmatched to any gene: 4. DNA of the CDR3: TGTGCCAGTGGGACAGCTATGAACACTGAAGCTTTCTTT. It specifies CASGTAMNTEAFF.

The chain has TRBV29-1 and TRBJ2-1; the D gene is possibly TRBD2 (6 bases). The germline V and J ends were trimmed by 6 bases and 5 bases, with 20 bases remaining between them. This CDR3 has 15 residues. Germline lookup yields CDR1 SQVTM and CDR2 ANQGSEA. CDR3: CSVSPRGFRDNEQFF. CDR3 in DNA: TGCAGCGTGAGCCCTCGGGGGTTTAGGGACAATGAGCAGTTCTTC.

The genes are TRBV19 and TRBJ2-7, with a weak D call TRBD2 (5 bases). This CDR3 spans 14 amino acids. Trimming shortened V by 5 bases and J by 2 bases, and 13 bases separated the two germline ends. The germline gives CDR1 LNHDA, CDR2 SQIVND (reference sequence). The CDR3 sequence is CASSPRTHTYEQYF. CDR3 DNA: TGTGCCAGTAGTCCGCGGACTCACACCTACGAGCAGTACTTC.

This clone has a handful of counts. The CDR3 reads CATQDYGYTF. In DNA form, the CDR3 reads TGTGCCACACAGGATTATGGCTACACCTTC. The V gene is TRBV28, the J gene TRBJ1-2, with D maybe TRBD1 (5 bases). Between the trimmed V and J ends, which lost 10 bases and 5 bases, there was a span of 8 bases. The CDR3 runs to 10 residues. Germline lookup yields CDR1 MDHEN and CDR2 SYDVKM.

CDR3 sequence: CASSSQEDEVARIGELFF. In DNA form, the CDR3 reads TGTGCCAGCAGCTCCCAGGAGGATGAGGTGGCCAGAATCGGGGAGCTGTTTTTT. The rearrangement joins TRBV7-2 to TRBJ2-2; tentative D call: TRBD2 (5 bases). The V gene's germline CDR1 is SGHTA and CDR2 FQGNSA. V lost 4 bases, J lost 7 bases, and 25 bases lay in between. The CDR3 is made up of 18 amino acids.

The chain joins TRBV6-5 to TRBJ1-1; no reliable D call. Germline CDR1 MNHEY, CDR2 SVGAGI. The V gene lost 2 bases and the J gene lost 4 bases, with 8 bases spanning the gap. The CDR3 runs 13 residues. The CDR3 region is CASSYGPTTEAFF. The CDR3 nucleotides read TGTGCCAGCAGTTACGGCCCCACCACTGAAGCTTTCTTT.

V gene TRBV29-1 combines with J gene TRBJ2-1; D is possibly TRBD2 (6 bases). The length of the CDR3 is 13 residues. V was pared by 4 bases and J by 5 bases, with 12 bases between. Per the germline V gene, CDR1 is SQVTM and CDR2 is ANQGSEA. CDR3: CSVVWDWNNEQFF. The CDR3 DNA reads TGCAGCGTTGTGTGGGACTGGAACAATGAGCAGTTCTTC.

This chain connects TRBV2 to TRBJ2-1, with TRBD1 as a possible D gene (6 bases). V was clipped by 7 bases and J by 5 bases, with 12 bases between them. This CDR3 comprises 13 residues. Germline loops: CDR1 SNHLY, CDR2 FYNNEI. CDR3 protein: CASNGQTDNEQFF. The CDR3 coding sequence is TGTGCCAGCAACGGACAGACTGACAATGAGCAGTTCTTC.

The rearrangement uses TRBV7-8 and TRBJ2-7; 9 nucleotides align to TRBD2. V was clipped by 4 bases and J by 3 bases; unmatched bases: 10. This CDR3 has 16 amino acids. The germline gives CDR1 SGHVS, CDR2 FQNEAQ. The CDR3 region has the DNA TGTGCCAGCAGCTACGTTGTTGGAGCGGGAGGCTACGAGCAGTACTTC. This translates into CASSYVVGAGGYEQYF. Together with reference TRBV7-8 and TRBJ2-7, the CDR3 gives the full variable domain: GAGVSQSPRYKVAKRGQDVALRCDPISGHVSLFWYQQALGQGPEFLTYFQNEAQLDKSGLPSDRFFAERPEGSVSTLKIQRTQQEDSAVYLCASSYVVGAGGYEQYFGPGTRLTVT.

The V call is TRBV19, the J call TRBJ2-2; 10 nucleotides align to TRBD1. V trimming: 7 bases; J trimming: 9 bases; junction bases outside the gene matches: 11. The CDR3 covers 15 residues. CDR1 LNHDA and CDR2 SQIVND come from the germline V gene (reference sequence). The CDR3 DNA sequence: TGTGCCAGTATCGGACAGGGGGGGAATCGCCGGGAGCTGTTTTTT. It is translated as CASIGQGGNRRELFF.

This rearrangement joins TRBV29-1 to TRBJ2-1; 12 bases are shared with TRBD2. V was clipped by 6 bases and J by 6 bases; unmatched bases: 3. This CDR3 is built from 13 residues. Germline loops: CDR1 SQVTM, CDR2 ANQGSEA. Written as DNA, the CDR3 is TGCAGCGTGGGACTAGCGGGTCTCAATGAGCAGTTCTTC. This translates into CSVGLAGLNEQFF.

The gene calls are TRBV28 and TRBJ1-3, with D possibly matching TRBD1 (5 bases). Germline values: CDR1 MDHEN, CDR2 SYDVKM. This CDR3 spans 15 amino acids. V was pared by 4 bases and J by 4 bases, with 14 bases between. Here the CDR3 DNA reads TGTGCCAGCAGTTCGCCCCGGGGGGACGGAAACACCATATATTTT. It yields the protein CASSSPRGDGNTIYF.

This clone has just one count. The CDR3 nucleotides are TGTGCCAGCAGCTTACAGGGGTCCCATAATTCACCCCTCCACTTT. It codes for CASSLQGSHNSPLHF. V is TRBV7-3 and J is TRBJ1-6, with D perhaps TRBD1 (6 bases). From germline, CDR1 is SGHTA and CDR2 FQGTGA. This CDR3 contains 15 residues. V lost 2 bases and J 5 bases, leaving 10 bases between the germline ends.

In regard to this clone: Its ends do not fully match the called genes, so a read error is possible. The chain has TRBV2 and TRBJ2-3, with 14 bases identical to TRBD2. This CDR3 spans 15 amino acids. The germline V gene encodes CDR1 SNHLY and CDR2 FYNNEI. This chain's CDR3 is CASWLGTSGGDTQYF. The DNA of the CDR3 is TGCGCTAGCTGGTTAGGGACTAGCGGGGGAGATACGCAGTATTTT.

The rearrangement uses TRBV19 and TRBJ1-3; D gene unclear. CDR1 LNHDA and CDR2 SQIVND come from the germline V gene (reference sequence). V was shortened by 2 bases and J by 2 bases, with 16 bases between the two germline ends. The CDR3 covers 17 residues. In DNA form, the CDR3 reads TGTGCCAGTAGTATAAATCGTCTGGCTGGGCCTGGAAACACCATATATTTT. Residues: CASSINRLAGPGNTIYF.

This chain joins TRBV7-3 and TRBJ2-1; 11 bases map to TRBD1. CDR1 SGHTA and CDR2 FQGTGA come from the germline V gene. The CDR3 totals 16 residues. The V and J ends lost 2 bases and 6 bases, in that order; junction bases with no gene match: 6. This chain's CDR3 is CASSLWGQGGGNEQFF. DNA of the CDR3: TGTGCCAGCAGCTTATGGGGACAGGGGGGGGGCAATGAGCAGTTCTTC.

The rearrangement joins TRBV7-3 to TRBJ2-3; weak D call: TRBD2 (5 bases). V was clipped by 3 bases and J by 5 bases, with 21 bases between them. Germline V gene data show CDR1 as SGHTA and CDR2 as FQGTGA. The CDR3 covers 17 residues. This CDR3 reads CASSLTGNRLSRDTQYF. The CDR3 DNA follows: TGTGCCAGCAGCTTGACCGGGAATCGGTTATCTCGAGATACGCAGTATTTT. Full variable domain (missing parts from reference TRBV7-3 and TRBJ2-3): GAGVSQTPSNKVTEKGKYVELRCDPISGHTALYWYRQSLGQGPEFLIYFQGTGAADDSGLPNDRFFAVRPEGSVSTLKIQRTERGDSAVYLCASSLTGNRLSRDTQYFGPGTRLTVL.

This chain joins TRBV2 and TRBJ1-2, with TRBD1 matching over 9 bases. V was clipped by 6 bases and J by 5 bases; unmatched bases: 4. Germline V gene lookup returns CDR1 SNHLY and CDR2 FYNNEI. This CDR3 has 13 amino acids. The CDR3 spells CASRAQGAYGYTF. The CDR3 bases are TGTGCCAGCAGGGCACAGGGGGCTTATGGCTACACCTTC.